The rows below give T cell receptor beta chains drawn from one sample of a study of shared clonotypes between healthy human individuals. TCRdb's table, derived via immunoSEQ multiplex PCR, lists solely in-frame clones and lacks some. Of roughly 2,000,000 clones in the sample, over 85% were seen once. Sequencing used naive CD8+ T cells sorted from blood. Receptor source: a man in his late teens or twenties in good health. Each CDR3 is given with its conserved first and last residue. Fields, in order: V gene, J gene, clone size, D gene, CDR3 DNA, CDR3 protein. A D gene is named only where the DNA matches it firmly. A row's size may be missing; if present it is once, few, many or a size class.

TRBV6-1	TRBJ2-7	-	-	TGTGCCCAGCGTTCGGCCCTATCCTACGAGCAGTACTTC	CAQRSALSYEQYF
TRBV28	TRBJ2-7	-	TRBD1	TGTGCCAGCAGTTTCCCCGGGACAGCCTACGAGCAGTACTTC	CASSFPGTAYEQYF
TRBV5-4	TRBJ2-2	once	-	TGTGCCAGCAGCAAGTACACCGGGGAGCTGTTTTTT	CASSKYTGELFF
TRBV29-1	TRBJ1-1	once	TRBD1	TGCAGCGTTGATAAGACAGGGGGGAACACTGAAGCTTTCTTT	CSVDKTGGNTEAFF
TRBV30	TRBJ2-3	-	TRBD2	TGTGCCGGGGAATGGACTAGCGTTAGCACAGATACGCAGTATTTT	CAGEWTSVSTDTQYF
TRBV19	TRBJ2-6	-	-	TGTGCCAGTAGTGCTTGGATCTCTGGGGCCAACGTCCTGACTTTC	CASSAWISGANVLTF
TRBV7-9	TRBJ2-7	-	TRBD1	TGTGCCAGCAGCTTCGGGACAGGGGGCGAGCAGTACTTC	CASSFGTGGEQYF
TRBV5-6	TRBJ2-5	-	TRBD1	TGTGCCAGCACCCTATCGTGGGGACAGGAAACCCAGTACTTC	CASTLSWGQETQYF
TRBV4-1	TRBJ2-7	few	-	TGCGCCAGCAGCCAAGTGGGCGAGGGAGACGAGCAGTACTTC	CASSQVGEGDEQYF
TRBV27	TRBJ1-2	-	TRBD1	TGTGCCAGCAGTCCGGGACAGGGGCGCTTCTATGGCTACACCTTC	CASSPGQGRFYGYTF
TRBV27	TRBJ2-1	-	-	TGTGCCAGCAGTTTATCGGGACCCTCCACAAATGAGCAGTTCTTC	CASSLSGPSTNEQFF
TRBV5-1	TRBJ1-4	-	-	TGCGCCAGCAGCCCCGACAACCATGAAAAACTGTTTTTT	CASSPDNHEKLFF
TRBV5-1	TRBJ2-7	-	TRBD2	TGCGCCAGCAGCTTGGAGTTACAAGGACTAGCGGGACCCCCCTGGGGGGAGCAGTACTTC	CASSLELQGLAGPPWGEQYF
TRBV29-1	TRBJ2-7	-	-	TGCAGCGTTGAAAAAGGGCGTGACGAGCAGTACTTC	CSVEKGRDEQYF
TRBV6-6	TRBJ1-4	-	-	TGTGCCAGCACCTTTGGGGGAACTAATGAAAAACTGTTTTTT	CASTFGGTNEKLFF
TRBV6-4	TRBJ2-2	-	TRBD2	TGTGCCAGCAGTCCTATAGCGGGAGGGCCTATCACCGGGGAGCTGTTTTTT	CASSPIAGGPITGELFF